This is a list of T cell receptor beta chains from one sample in a study of CD8+ T cells in alopecia areata. Generated by immunoSEQ multiplex PCR, the TCRdb table keeps only in-frame clones and is missing some. Here the sample spans hundreds of thousands of clones, roughly two thirds being singletons. The source material was CD4+ T cells sorted from blood, sampled at week 0. These receptors were taken from a human donor with alopecia areata. Each CDR3 is given with its conserved first and last residue. A D gene is named only where the DNA matches it firmly. The size entry is marked missing in some rows and otherwise reads once, few, many or a size class.

>TRBJ1-1|TRBD1|NA|TRBV30
TGTGCCTGGAGTGTACAGGGGGGATTGGCTGAAGCTTTCTTT
CAWSVQGGLAEAFF
>TRBJ2-1|NA|few|TRBV2
TGTGCCAGCGGATTTGGCCTCCGTTGCTTCTTC
CASGFGLRCFF
>TRBJ2-7|NA|NA|TRBV14
TGTGCCAGCAGCCAAGGTCGGTGGAGCTCCTACGAGCAGTACTTC
CASSQGRWSSYEQYF
>TRBJ2-7|NA|NA|TRBV12-5
TGTGCTAGTGCCGGCTACGAGCAGTACTTC
CASAGYEQYF
>TRBJ1-3|TRBD1|NA|TRBV29-1
TGCAGCGTGGTACCGGGACAGGGACCTGGAAACACCATATATTTT
CSVVPGQGPGNTIYF
>TRBJ2-5|NA|NA|TRBV15
TGTGCCACCAGCAGAGTAACAGAACAAGAGACCCAGTACTTC
CATSRVTEQETQYF
>TRBJ2-1|NA|NA|TRBV2
TGTGCCAGCAGTGCCCCCTTGGCGGAACGGTCCAATGAGCAGTTCTTC
CASSAPLAERSNEQFF
>TRBJ2-5|NA|NA|TRBV29-1
TGCAGCGTTGAGAATCCGATTCGGGAGACCCAGTACTTC
CSVENPIRETQYF
>TRBJ2-3|NA|few|TRBV19
TGTGCCAGTAACCAAGCCCTTCGGTGGAGCACAGATACGCAGTATTTT
CASNQALRWSTDTQYF
>TRBJ2-1|TRBD2|few|TRBV29-1
TGCAGCGTCAGGACTAGCGGGGGGGCTAATGAGCAGTTCTTC
CSVRTSGGANEQFF
>TRBJ1-5|NA|NA|TRBV15
TGTGCCACCAGCAGAATTGGGGGTGTGACGGAGGATCAGCCCCAGCATTTT
CATSRIGGVTEDQPQHF
>TRBJ2-2|NA|NA|TRBV29-1
TGCAGCGCCATTGCAGGGACCGGGGAGCTGTTTTTT
CSAIAGTGELFF
>TRBJ1-5|NA|NA|TRBV29-1
TGCAGCGTTGGGGGGGCTAGTCAGCCCCAGCATTTT
CSVGGASQPQHF
>TRBJ2-3|TRBD2|NA|TRBV5-1
TGCGCCAGCAGCCCGGAGACTAGCGGGGGAGGAGATACGCAGTATTTT
CASSPETSGGGDTQYF
>TRBJ2-7|NA|few|TRBV4-3
TGCGCCAGCAGCCAAGATCTTAGTGTCAGGGATACCTACGAGCAGTACTTC
CASSQDLSVRDTYEQYF
>TRBJ2-2|TRBD1|few|TRBV5-1
TGCGCCAGCAGCTCGGGACAGGGGGCTCACACCGGGGAGCTGTTTTTT
CASSSGQGAHTGELFF
>TRBJ2-7|NA|NA|TRBV11-2
TGTGCCAGCAGCTTAGCTGCCCCCTACGAGCAGTACTTC
CASSLAAPYEQYF
>TRBJ1-6|TRBD1|NA|TRBV6-1
TGTGCCAGCAGTGAGACAGGGTTTAATTCACCCCTCCACTTT
CASSETGFNSPLHF
>TRBJ2-7|NA|NA|TRBV7-9
TGTGCCAGCAGCCTACTGACAGGAGGGAACTTC
CASSLLTGGNF
>TRBJ1-2|TRBD1|NA|TRBV6-1
TGTGCCAGCAGTGTACAGGGGGGAACTTATGGCTACACCTTC
CASSVQGGTYGYTF
>TRBJ2-5|NA|NA|TRBV30
TGTGCCTGGAGCGCAAAGGATACCCAGTACTTC
CAWSAKDTQYF
>TRBJ1-2|NA|once|TRBV29-1
TGCAGCGTTGAGAAGGGCGGCGGCTACACCTTC
CSVEKGGGYTF
>TRBJ2-1|TRBD2|NA|TRBV30
TGTGCGGGAGCGGGGGCGGCCAATGAGCAGTTCTTC
CAGAGAANEQFF
>TRBJ1-5|NA|NA|TRBV18
TGTGCCAGCTCGCCATCACAGGGAGAGACTCAGCCCCAGCATTTT
CASSPSQGETQPQHF
>TRBJ1-1|TRBD1|NA|TRBV4-3
TGCGCCAGCAGCCCTTCGATAGGACAGGGGAGGGCTGAAGCTTTCTTT
CASSPSIGQGRAEAFF
>TRBJ1-1|NA|NA|TRBV29-1
TGCAGCGTTGAAGGAGGGGGGGGCCTTTACACTGAAGCTTTCTTT
CSVEGGGGLYTEAFF
>TRBJ2-1|TRBD2|NA|TRBV5-4
TGTGCCAGCAGCTTGGCTAGCGGGGGGCGTAATGAGCAGTTCTTC
CASSLASGGRNEQFF
>TRBJ1-2|TRBD1|NA|TRBV5-5
TGTGCCAGCAGCCCTGACAGGGACTATGGCTACACCTTC
CASSPDRDYGYTF